The 29 T cell receptor beta chains presented below share a single source sample, sequenced in a study of blood T cell repertoires in COVID-19. Repertoires were generated with immunoSEQ multiplex PCR, while TCRdb's copy carries only in-frame clones and drops some. The sample has around 250,000 clones, 86% seen once. Sequencing used peripheral blood. All receptors come from a man of 80 years or more with acute or convalescent COVID-19.

Notes on this clone: Other nucleotide sequences from this sample produce the same CDR3. The CDR3, as DNA: TGTGCCAGTAGTCCCGGGACAGGGGGCAGGGAGACCCAGTACTTC. The encoded protein is CASSPGTGGRETQYF. The chain carries TRBV19 and TRBJ2-5, with 12 positions matching TRBD1. CDR1 and CDR2 (germline): LNHDA, SQIVND (reference sequence). The CDR3 contains 15 residues. With V trimmed by 5 bases and J by 5 bases, 6 bases remained unmatched.

This chain uses TRBV7-2 with TRBJ2-1, with D unresolved. The CDR3 is 13 amino acids. V gave up 5 bases and J gave up 15 bases, with 20 bases separating them. In germline, CDR1 is SGHTA, CDR2 FQGNSA. The CDR3 DNA follows: TGTGCCAGCAGCACTCCCCTGAGGTCCAAAATGTTCTTC. Protein sequence: CASSTPLRSKMFF.

The rearrangement uses TRBV5-1 and TRBJ2-3; 9 bases fit TRBD2. V lost 7 bases, J lost 3 bases, and 9 bases stayed unmatched. CDR1 and CDR2 (germline): SGHRS, YFSETQ. The CDR3 runs to 15 residues. For the CDR3, the DNA is TGCGCCAGCGGGGGGTCTAGCGGGGAGACAGATACGCAGTATTTT. Encoded protein: CASGGSSGETDTQYF.

The table lists this clone with a count of one. As DNA, the CDR3 is TGTGCCAGTTGGGGGGGTCCAGGGGAGACCCAGTACTTC. Amino acid sequence: CASWGGPGETQYF. The rearrangement joins TRBV19 to TRBJ2-5; the match to TRBD2 covers 7 bases. The CDR3 has 13 amino acids. The V gene end was trimmed by 8 bases and the J gene end by 5 bases; junction bases not matched to a gene: 8. The germline V gene has CDR1 LNHDA and CDR2 SQIVND (reference sequence).

The chain uses TRBV2 and TRBJ1-2; unclear D gene. Trimming removed 0 bases from V and 5 bases from J, with 13 bases in between. CDR3 length: 15 amino acids. Germline CDR1 SNHLY, CDR2 FYNNEI. In DNA, the CDR3 is TGTGCCAGCAGTGAAGCGGTGGCGGGGAGATATGGCTACACCTTC. It codes for CASSEAVAGRYGYTF.

The rearrangement links TRBV6-5 to TRBJ2-1; maybe TRBD2 (6 bases). V shed 5 bases and J shed 3 bases, with 11 bases lying between them. The CDR3 extends over 14 amino acids. The germline gives CDR1 MNHEY, CDR2 SVGAGI. CDR3 DNA: TGTGCCAGCAGTAACGGGAGAAACTACAATGAGCAGTTCTTC. This translates into CASSNGRNYNEQFF.

This rearrangement joins TRBV9 to TRBJ1-4, with 7 bases lining up with TRBD1. Unmatched junction bases numbered 8, after V lost 4 bases and J lost 8 bases. The CDR3 spans 14 residues. CDR1 and CDR2 (germline): SGDLS, YYNGEE. In DNA form, the CDR3 reads TGTGCCAGCAGCATCGACAGGGCCGGGGAAAAACTGTTTTTT. Amino acid sequence: CASSIDRAGEKLFF.

The genes are TRBV29-1 and TRBJ2-5; 9 nucleotides agree with TRBD2. The CDR3 consists of 13 residues. V was pared by 6 bases and J by 5 bases, with 7 bases of the junction left unmatched. The germline V gene encodes CDR1 SQVTM and CDR2 ANQGSEA. The DNA for the CDR3 is TGCAGCGTCCGGACTAGCGTCCTTGAGACCCAGTACTTC. This sequence encodes CSVRTSVLETQYF.

The gene calls are TRBV7-2 and TRBJ2-1; 11 nucleotides line up with TRBD2. CDR3 size: 19 residues. V was clipped by 5 bases and J by 0 bases; unmatched bases: 12. Germline V gene sequence: CDR1 SGHTA, CDR2 FQGNSA. CDR3 in DNA: TGTGCCAGCAGCAAGAGGGGACCTAGCGGGGGGTCCTCCTACAATGAGCAGTTCTTC. Protein: CASSKRGPSGGSSYNEQFF.

The chain combines TRBV18 with TRBJ2-7; the match to TRBD1 covers 8 bases. Germline CDR1 reads KGHSH; CDR2 reads LQKENI. This CDR3 is 16 amino acids long. V gave up 0 bases and J gave up 7 bases; unmatched junction bases: 11. The CDR3 DNA reads as TGTGCCAGCTCACCACCAGGGGGACAGGAACCCTGGGAGCAGTACTTC. Its protein is CASSPPGGQEPWEQYF.

The V gene is TRBV3-1 (or the pseudogene TRBV3-2), the J gene TRBJ1-2; D may be TRBD1 (6 bases). Looked up from germline, CDR1 is LGHDT and CDR2 is YNNKEL (reference sequence). The CDR3 consists of 13 residues. The germline V and J ends were trimmed by 5 bases and 8 bases, with 15 bases remaining between them. CDR3 DNA sequence: TGTGCCAGCAGCTCCTCGACAGGAGAGGGCTACACCTTC. Translated, it gives CASSSSTGEGYTF.

The rearrangement uses TRBV6-4 and TRBJ2-3, with 8 bases that match TRBD2. Germline CDR1 reads MRHNA; CDR2 reads SNTAGT. The CDR3 runs 15 residues. J lost 4 bases, V lost 4 bases, and 7 bases had no gene match. CDR3 sequence reads: CASSAMSGSADTQYF. The DNA of the CDR3 is TGTGCCAGCAGTGCCATGAGCGGGAGTGCAGATACGCAGTATTTT.

This sequence joins TRBV19 and TRBJ1-2; unclear D gene. This CDR3 has 12 residues. The ends were cut back, 5 bases at V and 8 bases at J, with 12 bases in the middle. Germline CDR1 reads LNHDA; CDR2 reads SQIVND (reference sequence). CDR3 nucleotide sequence: TGTGCCAGTAGTCTAACCACAGAGGGCTACACCTTC. It translates to CASSLTTEGYTF.

The J gene is TRBJ1-1, the V gene TRBV19; D is possibly TRBD1 (6 bases). The V gene's germline CDR1 is LNHDA and CDR2 SQIVND (reference sequence). The V gene lost 4 bases and the J gene lost 6 bases, with 24 bases spanning the gap. This CDR3 contains 17 residues. CDR3 nucleotide sequence: TGTGCCAGTAGTACAGGCCCAGGGTCCCAGGGGTTTGCTGAAGCTTTCTTT. Its protein is CASSTGPGSQGFAEAFF.

The chain employs TRBV5-5 and TRBJ1-5, with 7 bases that match TRBD1. The trim removed 4 bases at V and 3 bases at J, leaving 4 bases unmatched. Looked up from germline, CDR1 is SGHKS and CDR2 is YYEKEE (reference sequence). This CDR3 is built from 14 residues. The CDR3: CASSLTGPNQPQHF. As DNA, the CDR3 is TGTGCCAGCAGCCTGACAGGGCCCAATCAGCCCCAGCATTTT.

The rearrangement joins TRBV10-2 to TRBJ2-5; D is unclear. CDR1 WSHSY and CDR2 SAAADI come from the germline V gene. Trimming pared 2 bases from V and 7 bases from J, leaving 5 bases between. There are 11 residues in the CDR3. CDR3 residues: CASSETGTQYF. The CDR3 DNA follows: TGCGCCAGCAGTGAGACCGGGACCCAGTACTTC.

This clone has a single count. This chain uses TRBV5-5 with TRBJ2-7; TRBD2 agrees at 12 bases. The CDR3 runs to 16 residues. CDR1 SGHKS and CDR2 YYEKEE come from the germline V gene (reference sequence). J lost 4 bases, V lost 1 base, and 6 bases had no gene match. The CDR3 reads CASSLSLTSGGYEQYF. CDR3 coding DNA: TGTGCCAGCAGCTTGTCTCTGACTAGCGGGGGTTACGAGCAGTACTTC.

This clone has just one count. The rearrangement links TRBV4-1 to TRBJ2-3, with 16 positions matching TRBD2. Unmatched junction bases numbered 20, after V lost 1 base and J lost 7 bases. The CDR3 length is 22 residues. Germline V gene sequence: CDR1 MGHRA, CDR2 YSYEKL. CDR3 DNA: TGCGCCAGCAGCCAAGCGGACAGGGGACAGGTCGGGACTAGCGGGAGGGTGAATACGCAGTATTTT. This translates into CASSQADRGQVGTSGRVNTQYF.

J is TRBJ1-3 and V is TRBV9; the D is unclear. This CDR3 is built from 15 residues. With 4 bases removed from V and 0 bases from J, the gap between germline ends came to 11 bases. Germline values: CDR1 SGDLS, CDR2 YYNGEE. As DNA, the CDR3 is TGTGCCAGCAGCACCACGGGAAACTCTGGAAACACCATATATTTT. It codes for CASSTTGNSGNTIYF.

This chain uses TRBV19 with TRBJ1-5; 7 bases agree with TRBD1. Germline V lookup: CDR1 LNHDA, CDR2 SQIVND (reference sequence). There are 15 residues in the CDR3. J lost 7 bases, V lost 8 bases, and 14 bases had no gene match. CDR3 DNA sequence: TGTGCCAGTGGCCCGGAGACAGGGCCTCGACAGCCCCAGCATTTT. It translates to CASGPETGPRQPQHF.

This clone appeared once. The V gene is TRBV18, the J gene TRBJ1-5, with 10 bases that match TRBD1. The V gene end was trimmed by 6 bases and the J gene end by 0 bases; junction bases not matched to a gene: 11. The germline V gene has CDR1 KGHSH and CDR2 LQKENI. The CDR3 loop spans 18 amino acids. CDR3 coding DNA: TGTGCCAGCTCCCCGGGACAGGGGATTCTTAATAGCAATCAGCCCCAGCATTTT. Amino acid sequence: CASSPGQGILNSNQPQHF.

The genes are TRBV6-5 and TRBJ2-7; 8 bases map to TRBD2. V trimming: 6 bases; J trimming: 3 bases; junction bases outside the gene matches: 10. CDR3 size: 15 residues. From germline, CDR1 is MNHEY and CDR2 SVGAGI. CDR3 protein: CASRPGRAIGYEQYF. The CDR3 nucleotides are TGTGCCAGCAGGCCCGGGAGGGCCATTGGCTACGAGCAGTACTTC.

This clone was detected only once. V gene TRBV12-3 or TRBV12-4 combines with J gene TRBJ1-1; a possible D gene is TRBD1 (6 bases). The CDR3 loop spans 13 amino acids. V was clipped by 5 bases and J by 1 base, with 8 bases between them. DNA for the CDR3: TGTGCCAGCAGTCCAGGGGCGAACACTGAAGCTTTCTTT. It encodes CASSPGANTEAFF.

This chain links TRBV4-1 with TRBJ2-3; tentatively, D is TRBD2 (7 bases). CDR3 length: 19 residues. Trimming removed 0 bases at V and 0 bases at J, with 19 bases between. Germline V gene sequence: CDR1 MGHRA, CDR2 YSYEKL. CDR3 loop: CASSQDRPGGFSSTDTQYF. The CDR3 DNA follows: TGCGCCAGCAGCCAAGATAGGCCGGGGGGCTTCTCTAGCACAGATACGCAGTATTTT.

V usage is TRBV18 and J usage is TRBJ1-5; 7 nucleotides align to TRBD1. J gave up 2 bases and V 3 bases, and 7 bases lay outside the gene matches. Germline assignment: CDR1 KGHSH and CDR2 LQKENI. There are 16 residues in the CDR3. CDR3 sequence: CASSPETGDRNQPQHF. In DNA, the CDR3 is TGTGCCAGCTCACCGGAAACAGGGGACCGCAATCAGCCCCAGCATTTT. The whole variable domain, filled in from reference TRBV18 and TRBJ1-5, reads NAGVMQNPRHLVRRRGQEARLRCSPMKGHSHVYWYRQLPEEGLKFMVYLQKENIIDESGMPKERFSAEFPKEGPSILRIQQVVRGDSAAYFCASSPETGDRNQPQHFGDGTRLSIL.

The rearrangement uses TRBV19 and TRBJ2-5; possible D gene TRBD1, 5 bases. Germline CDR1 LNHDA, CDR2 SQIVND (reference sequence). CDR3 size: 14 residues. The ends were cut back, 2 bases at V and 4 bases at J, with 11 bases in the middle. CDR3 in amino acids: CASSIQGSAETQYF. CDR3 in DNA: TGTGCCAGTAGTATACAGGGAAGCGCAGAGACCCAGTACTTC. The whole variable domain, remainder taken from reference TRBV19 and TRBJ2-5, is DGGITQSPKYLFRKEGQNVTLSCEQNLNHDAMYWYRQDPGQGLRLIYYSQIVNDFQKGDIAEGYSVSREKKESFPLTVTSAQKNPTAFYLCASSIQGSAETQYFGPGTRLLVL.

V and J are TRBV29-1 and TRBJ2-7; the match to TRBD1 covers 7 bases. CDR1 and CDR2 from the germline V gene are SQVTM and ANQGSEA. The CDR3 extends over 13 amino acids. The V and J ends lost 3 bases and 6 bases, in that order; junction bases with no gene match: 8. The DNA of the CDR3 is TGCAGCGTTGAGGCAGGGACAGCCGGCGAGCAGTACTTC. This translates into CSVEAGTAGEQYF.

This chain links TRBV6-5 with TRBJ1-1; no definite D call. CDR3 size: 11 residues. Germline V gene data show CDR1 as MNHEY and CDR2 as SVGAGI. Trimming removed 6 bases from V and 4 bases from J, with 6 bases in between. The CDR3 DNA follows: TGTGCCAGCAGGCGCCTCACTGAAGCTTTCTTT. It is translated as CASRRLTEAFF.

This chain connects TRBV14 to TRBJ2-1; D not certain. Germline V gene data show CDR1 as SGHDN and CDR2 as FVKESK. There are 16 residues in the CDR3. Deletions cut 0 bases from V and 7 bases from J, with 16 bases between. CDR3 coding DNA: TGTGCCAGCAGCCAAGATAACTACCCCATCCGAAATGAGCAGTTCTTC. Amino acids: CASSQDNYPIRNEQFF.